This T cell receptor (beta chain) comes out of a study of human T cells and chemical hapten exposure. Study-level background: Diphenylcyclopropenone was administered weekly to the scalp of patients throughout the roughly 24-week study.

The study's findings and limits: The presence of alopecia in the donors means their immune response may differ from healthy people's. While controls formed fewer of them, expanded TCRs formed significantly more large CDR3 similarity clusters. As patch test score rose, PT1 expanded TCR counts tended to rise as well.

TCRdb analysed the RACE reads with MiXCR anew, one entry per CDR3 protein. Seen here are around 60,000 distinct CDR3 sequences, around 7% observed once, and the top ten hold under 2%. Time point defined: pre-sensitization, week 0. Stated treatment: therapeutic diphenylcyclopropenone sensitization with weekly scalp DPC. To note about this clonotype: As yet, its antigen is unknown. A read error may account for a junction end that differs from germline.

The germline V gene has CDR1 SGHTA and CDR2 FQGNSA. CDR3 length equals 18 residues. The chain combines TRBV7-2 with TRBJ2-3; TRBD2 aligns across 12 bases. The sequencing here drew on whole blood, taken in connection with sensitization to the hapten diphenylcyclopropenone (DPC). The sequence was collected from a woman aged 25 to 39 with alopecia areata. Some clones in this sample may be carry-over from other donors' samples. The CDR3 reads CVSSLVSRTSGGTDTQYF. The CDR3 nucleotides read TGTGTCAGCAGCTTAGTCTCTCGGACTAGCGGGGGCACAGATACGCAGTATTTT.